The subject of this entry is one TCR beta chain. CDR1 MGHRA and CDR2 YSYEKL come from the germline V gene. V lost 4 bases, J lost 6 bases, and 7 bases stayed unmatched. The CDR3 length is 15 residues. The table came from immunoSEQ multiplex PCR; TCRdb's copy has only in-frame clones and leaves some out. Seen here are about 200,000 clones, around 90% observed once, and the top ten hold 0.82%. The data stem from a study of blood T cell repertoires in COVID-19. The sequenced sample consisted of peripheral blood. The J gene is TRBJ1-1, the V gene TRBV4-1; TRBD1 matches at 11 bases. The clonotype originates from a man in his fifties or sixties with COVID-19, enrolled during active disease. Here the CDR3 DNA reads TGCGCCAGCAGCCGTGGGACAGGGGGAAACGCTGAAGCTTTCTTT. It yields the protein CASSRGTGGNAEAFF.